The sequence of this T cell receptor (beta chain) was determined in a study of human T cells and chemical hapten exposure. Time point meaning: pre-sensitization, week 0. Treatment denoted: therapeutic diphenylcyclopropenone sensitization with weekly scalp DPC. One entry per CDR3 protein results from TCRdb running MiXCR on the RACE reads. The table includes about 98,000 distinct CDR3 sequences, roughly 10% detected once. This clonotype turned up a few times. The receptor was derived from a woman aged 55-70 years with alopecia areata. Some clones in this sample may be carry-over from other donors' samples. Source: whole blood, taken in connection with sensitization to the hapten diphenylcyclopropenone (DPC).

CDR3 coding DNA: TGCAGTGCTCACGACAATGGCAATCAGCCCCAGCATTTT. Amino acids: CSAHDNGNQPQHF. The V and J genes are TRBV20-1 and TRBJ1-5, with D uncertain. The V end was cut by 5 bases, the J end by 2 bases, with 10 bases between. The CDR3 sequence is 13 residues long. The germline V gene encodes CDR1 DFQATT and CDR2 SNEGSKA (reference sequence).